The TCR beta chain described here comes from a study of T and B cells in COVID-19 patients. TRB rearrangements were amplified by multiplex PCR with BIOMED2 TRB-A/B primers. TCRdb recomputed calls from the multiplex PCR reads with MiXCR, one row per CDR3 protein. The sample consists of approximately 18,000 distinct CDR3 sequences, 25% to 30% of them appearing once. Trimming at V came to 4 bases and at J to 4 bases, leaving 7 bases not matched to a gene. This CDR3 is 16 amino acids long. CDR1 KGHSH and CDR2 LQKENI come from the germline V gene. Blood genomic DNA input for TRB amplification was about 240-550 ng. This clonotype was counted many times.

The receptor was isolated from a human donor who had recovered from COVID-19. The V gene is TRBV18, the J gene TRBJ2-5; TRBD2 aligns across 12 bases. The sample comprised blood. For the CDR3, the DNA is TGTGCCAGCTCACTAACTAGCGGGGGGCAGGGAGAGACCCAGTACTTC. Its translation: CASSLTSGGQGETQYF.